This entry lists 32 T cell receptor beta chains sequenced from one sample in a study of OX40 agonist ivuxolimab in advanced cancers. Assay: immunoSEQ multiplex PCR; the TCRdb copy retains only in-frame clones and omits some. The sample contains tens of thousands of clones, 87% of which appear only once. Sequencing used CD4+ or CD8+ T cells sorted from blood, obtained in a trial of the OX40 agonist ivuxolimab. These receptors were obtained from an adult with an advanced solid tumor such as melanoma, head and neck, liver or kidney cancer.

The chain is built from TRBV6-5 and TRBJ1-4; D not resolved. This CDR3 has 16 amino acids. CDR1 and CDR2 (germline): MNHEY, SVGAGI. Trimming took off 2 bases at V and 7 bases at J, with 17 bases between the two ends. CDR3 amino acids: CASSYRGTQVTEKLFF. The CDR3 DNA follows: TGTGCCAGCAGTTACCGAGGAACGCAGGTTACTGAAAAACTGTTTTTT.

The rearrangement joins TRBV29-1 to TRBJ2-7; 8 positions agree with TRBD1. The CDR3 runs 13 residues. Germline V gives CDR1 SQVTM, CDR2 ANQGSEA. The trim removed 6 bases at V and 5 bases at J, leaving 9 bases unmatched. The chain's CDR3 is CSVEQGGINEQYF. The CDR3 DNA sequence: TGCAGCGTGGAACAGGGGGGAATTAACGAGCAGTACTTC.

The chain employs TRBV5-1 and TRBJ1-5; D perhaps matches TRBD1 (5 bases). In germline, CDR1 is SGHRS, CDR2 YFSETQ. Between the trimmed V and J ends, which lost 0 bases and 4 bases, there was a span of 11 bases. This CDR3 is built from 15 residues. The CDR3 nucleotides are TGCGCCAGCAGCTTGGCCTCGGGGGATAATCAGCCCCAGCATTTT. Amino acids: CASSLASGDNQPQHF.

The chain employs TRBV7-3 and TRBJ2-5; D might be TRBD1 or TRBD2, each matching 5 bases. CDR3 length: 13 residues. Germline V gene lookup returns CDR1 SGHTA and CDR2 FQGTGA. The V end was cut by 5 bases, the J end by 5 bases, with 12 bases between. The CDR3 nucleotides read TGTGCCAGCAGCCTTCGGGACCTGGAGACCCAGTACTTC. Its protein is CASSLRDLETQYF.

V gene TRBV2 combines with J gene TRBJ1-4, with D maybe TRBD1 (5 bases). The germline V and J ends were trimmed by 7 bases and 8 bases, with 20 bases remaining between them. The germline CDR1 and CDR2 sequences are SNHLY and FYNNEI. The CDR3 contains 15 residues. CDR3 in DNA: TGTGCCAGCACCCCCAATCGCAGGGAGGGGGAAAAACTGTTTTTT. Translated, it gives CASTPNRREGEKLFF.

V usage is TRBV25-1 and J usage is TRBJ2-2, with 9 bases that match TRBD1. Trimming took 4 bases from V and 6 from J; bases not matched to a gene: 9. Germline assignment: CDR1 MGHDK and CDR2 SYGVNS. CDR3 length: 16 amino acids. CDR3 nucleotides: TGTGCCAGCAGTGTAGATCCGGGACAGGGTTCCGGGGAGCTGTTTTTT. Its translation: CASSVDPGQGSGELFF. The variable domain in full, with the rest retrieved from reference TRBV25-1 and TRBJ2-2, is EADIYQTPRYLVIGTGKKITLECSQTMGHDKMYWYQQDPGMELHLIHYSYGVNSTEKGDLSSESTVSRIRTEHFPLTLESARPSHTSQYLCASSVDPGQGSGELFFGEGSRLTVL.

The chain is built from TRBV4-3 and TRBJ2-6; D unresolved. CDR3 length equals 15 residues. The germline V gene encodes CDR1 LGHNA and CDR2 YSLEER. V lost 4 bases, J lost 0 bases, and 7 bases lay in between. In DNA form, the CDR3 reads TGCGCCAGCAGCCCACAGAGCTCTGGGGCCAACGTCCTGACTTTC. It is translated as CASSPQSSGANVLTF.

V gene TRBV5-1 combines with J gene TRBJ1-1; D is unresolved. This CDR3 is built from 12 residues. Deletions cut 0 bases from V and 0 bases from J, with 0 bases between. The germline V gene has CDR1 SGHRS and CDR2 YFSETQ. The CDR3 sequence is CASSLVNTEAFF. The CDR3 DNA sequence: TGCGCCAGCAGCTTGGTGAACACTGAAGCTTTCTTT.

CDR3 bases: TGTGCCAGCTCACCAATACAGGGCGGCGAGCAGTACTTC. Its translation: CASSPIQGGEQYF. The J gene is TRBJ2-7, the V gene TRBV18; possibly TRBD1 for D (6 bases). Germline assignment: CDR1 KGHSH and CDR2 LQKENI. This CDR3 region has 13 residues. Between the trimmed V and J ends, which lost 2 bases and 6 bases, there was a span of 11 bases.

This clone has a handful of counts. The chain recombines TRBV10-1 with TRBJ2-7; 9 nucleotides align to TRBD1. V was clipped by 3 bases and J by 2 bases; unmatched bases: 2. This CDR3 is 14 amino acids long. Germline CDR1 is WNHNN and CDR2 is SYGVQD (reference sequence). CDR3 sequence reads: CASSDGQGTYEQYF. CDR3 nucleotide sequence: TGCGCCAGCAGTGACGGACAGGGGACCTACGAGCAGTACTTC.

The chain is built from TRBV6-8 and TRBJ2-1; D tentatively reads TRBD1 or TRBD2 (6 bases each). CDR3 length: 19 residues. The germline V gene has CDR1 MNHGY and CDR2 SAAAGT. Trimming took 6 bases from V and 6 from J, leaving 30 bases between them. CDR3 residues: CASRRGAGAGGGRSNEQFF. The CDR3 coding sequence is TGTGCCAGCAGACGTGGGGCAGGGGCAGGAGGGGGGCGAAGCAATGAGCAGTTCTTC.

The V call is TRBV12-5, the J call TRBJ2-3, with 14 bases identical to TRBD2. Germline V gene data show CDR1 as LGHNT and CDR2 as FRNRAP. The junction had 6 bases not matched to a gene; V was cut back by 5 bases and J by 2 bases. This CDR3 is 17 amino acids long. CDR3 loop: CASGLGLAGGHTDTQYF. The CDR3 DNA sequence: TGTGCTAGTGGTCTAGGACTAGCGGGGGGCCACACAGATACGCAGTATTTT.

CDR3 in amino acids: CAIRGANEKLFF. The CDR3 DNA follows: TGTGCCATCCGGGGGGCTAATGAAAAACTGTTTTTT. The chain links TRBV28 to TRBJ1-4, with D possibly TRBD1 on 5 matching bases. The CDR3 extends over 12 amino acids. Germline V gene data show CDR1 as MDHEN and CDR2 as SYDVKM. With 10 bases removed from V and 3 bases from J, the gap between germline ends came to 9 bases.

The chain employs TRBV5-1 and TRBJ2-2; 7 bases are shared with TRBD1. Unmatched junction bases numbered 4, after V lost 5 bases and J lost 6 bases. From germline, CDR1 is SGHRS and CDR2 YFSETQ. The CDR3 totals 13 residues. CDR3 amino acids: CASSEGAPGELFF. Here the CDR3 DNA reads TGCGCCAGCAGTGAGGGGGCCCCCGGGGAGCTGTTTTTT.

The chain combines TRBV7-8 with TRBJ2-3; 7 bases agree with TRBD2. The CDR3 length is 17 residues. Germline V gene sequence: CDR1 SGHVS, CDR2 FQNEAQ. After removal of 5 bases from V and 0 bases from J, the junction contained 11 bases not matched to a gene. The CDR3: CASSLGGLAESTDTQYF. The CDR3 region has the DNA TGTGCCAGCAGCCTAGGAGGCCTAGCGGAAAGCACAGATACGCAGTATTTT.

This clone was found once. V gene TRBV27 combines with J gene TRBJ1-5; TRBD1 might be the D (5 bases). The CDR3 is 18 amino acids. Germline CDR1 reads MNHEY; CDR2 reads SMNVEV (reference sequence). Trimming cost V 4 bases and J 0 bases, with 19 bases left between them. CDR3 loop: CASSSRPPRGYSNQPQHF. In nucleotides, the CDR3 is TGTGCCAGCAGTTCACGCCCCCCTCGGGGGTATAGCAATCAGCCCCAGCATTTT.

The genes are TRBV4-1 and TRBJ1-1; tentative D call: TRBD1 (5 bases). The CDR3 has 15 amino acids. With 4 bases removed from V and 0 bases from J, the gap between germline ends came to 12 bases. Germline CDR1 is MGHRA and CDR2 is YSYEKL. Here the CDR3 reads CASSPTQGVNTEAFF. In DNA, the CDR3 is TGCGCCAGCAGCCCTACTCAAGGGGTGAACACTGAAGCTTTCTTT.

V usage is TRBV5-5 and J usage is TRBJ1-1; a possible D gene is TRBD1 (5 bases). Trimming cost V 0 bases and J 0 bases, with 15 bases left between them. The CDR3 totals 17 residues. Germline-derived CDR1 and CDR2 are SGHKS and YYEKEE (reference sequence). The CDR3 spells CASSLGPMTVLNTEAFF. CDR3 DNA sequence: TGTGCCAGCAGCTTGGGCCCCATGACAGTGTTGAACACTGAAGCTTTCTTT. Filled out from reference TRBV5-5 and TRBJ1-1, the complete variable domain reads DAGVTQSPTHLIKTRGQQVTLRCSPISGHKSVSWYQQVLGQGPQFIFQYYEKEERGRGNFPDRFSARQFPNYSSELNVNALLLGDSALYLCASSLGPMTVLNTEAFFGQGTRLTVV.

The rearrangement links TRBV5-1 to TRBJ1-3; 10 bases match TRBD1. The CDR3 runs 17 residues. Trimming removed 4 bases from V and 1 base from J; junction bases left unmatched: 8. Germline assignment: CDR1 SGHRS and CDR2 YFSETQ. The chain's CDR3 is CASSRIGTGASGNTIYF. CDR3 coding DNA: TGCGCCAGCAGCCGCATCGGGACAGGGGCGTCTGGAAACACCATATATTTT.

The CDR3 nucleotides are TGTGCCAGCAGCTTCAGGGGGCTTGATGAAAAACTGTTTTTT. This sequence encodes CASSFRGLDEKLFF. V usage is TRBV7-9 and J usage is TRBJ1-4; 8 nucleotides match TRBD1. V shed 3 bases and J 6 bases; nucleotides not matched to a gene: 3. Germline-derived CDR1 and CDR2 are SEHNR and FQNEAQ (reference sequence). The CDR3 length is 14 residues.

The rearrangement links TRBV6-5 to TRBJ1-1, with D perhaps TRBD1 (5 bases). The CDR3 runs 13 residues. The germline gives CDR1 MNHEY, CDR2 SVGAGI. Trimming took 6 bases from V and 1 from J, leaving 9 bases between them. The CDR3 DNA sequence: TGTGCCAGCAGAAGGGACGGGAACACTGAAGCTTTCTTT. Translation gives CASRRDGNTEAFF.

The gene calls are TRBV5-1 and TRBJ1-2; D gene unclear. The V end lost 2 bases, the J end lost 7 bases, and 12 bases lay between the germline ends. Germline V gives CDR1 SGHRS, CDR2 YFSETQ. CDR3 size: 13 residues. The CDR3 spells CASSLEGSGGYTF. As DNA, the CDR3 is TGCGCCAGCAGCTTAGAGGGTTCTGGTGGCTACACCTTC.

This clone was counted a single time. V gene TRBV7-8 combines with J gene TRBJ2-7; no clear D gene. The CDR3 extends over 15 amino acids. Germline V gene data show CDR1 as SGHVS and CDR2 as FQNEAQ. The V and J ends lost 2 bases and 8 bases respectively, with 19 bases between them. Here the CDR3 reads CASSLSRTPGLKQYF. In nucleotides, the CDR3 is TGTGCCAGCAGCTTAAGCAGGACCCCGGGCCTGAAGCAGTACTTC.

The CDR3 DNA reads TGCGCCAGCAGCCTGGAAGGTCGGGGGGCAACAGATACGCAGTATTTT. As protein: CASSLEGRGATDTQYF. The V call is TRBV5-1, the J call TRBJ2-3; perhaps TRBD2 as D (7 bases). The V gene's germline CDR1 is SGHRS and CDR2 YFSETQ. CDR3 length: 16 amino acids. V was trimmed by 4 bases and J by 3 bases, leaving 18 bases between them.

This chain connects TRBV4-2 to TRBJ2-1, with 7 bases lining up with TRBD1. CDR3 length: 17 amino acids. Germline lookup yields CDR1 LGHNA and CDR2 YNFKEQ. V shed 4 bases and J 1 base; nucleotides not matched to a gene: 10. The CDR3 spells CASSPPVTGYSYNEQFF. The CDR3 DNA follows: TGTGCCAGCAGCCCCCCGGTGACAGGGTATTCCTACAATGAGCAGTTCTTC.

The chain joins TRBV27 to TRBJ2-4; D call uncertain. The CDR3 has 16 amino acids. V was cut by 2 bases and J by 1 base, with 12 bases left in between. From germline, CDR1 is MNHEY and CDR2 SMNVEV (reference sequence). The CDR3 sequence: CASSLEPRLAKNIQYF. The CDR3 region has the DNA TGTGCCAGCAGTTTAGAGCCACGGCTGGCCAAAAACATTCAGTACTTC.

CDR3 protein: CASSLGQGAGYTF. In DNA form, the CDR3 reads TGCGCCAGCAGCTTGGGACAGGGGGCTGGCTACACCTTC. The V and J genes are TRBV5-1 and TRBJ1-2; 10 bases agree with TRBD1. Germline CDR1 SGHRS, CDR2 YFSETQ. The CDR3 is made up of 13 amino acids. Trimming cost V 0 bases and J 7 bases; bases outside gene matches: 0.

The DNA of the CDR3 is TGTGCCAGCAGCTTAAAGAGACAGTTGAACACTGAAGCTTTCTTT. This translates into CASSLKRQLNTEAFF. V is TRBV7-8 and J is TRBJ1-1; D is perhaps TRBD1 (5 bases). Per germline, CDR1 SGHVS and CDR2 FQNEAQ. V was trimmed by 2 bases and J by 0 bases, leaving 10 bases between them. CDR3 length: 15 amino acids.

The V call is TRBV6-1, the J call TRBJ1-2; D call uncertain. The CDR3 runs to 15 residues. Germline CDR1 MNHNS, CDR2 SASEGT. Trimming removed 2 bases from V and 0 bases from J, with 10 bases in between. The CDR3 DNA is TGTGCCAGCAGTGAATCGACACTAGCTAACTATGGCTACACCTTC. It encodes CASSESTLANYGYTF.

The chain uses TRBV5-5 and TRBJ2-1; possible D gene TRBD1, 5 bases. V was pared by 3 bases and J by 0 bases, with 19 bases between. Germline V gives CDR1 SGHKS, CDR2 YYEKEE (reference sequence). The CDR3 sequence is 18 residues long. CDR3: CASSSPRAGSSSYNEQFF. The DNA for the CDR3 is TGTGCCAGCAGCTCACCCCGGGCAGGGTCAAGCTCCTACAATGAGCAGTTCTTC.

This rearrangement joins TRBV6-5 to TRBJ2-7; D is tentatively TRBD1 or TRBD2 (6 bases each). The V end lost 6 bases, the J end lost 5 bases, and 20 bases lay between the germline ends. Germline CDR1 and CDR2: MNHEY and SVGAGI. This CDR3 has 15 residues. This CDR3 is CASSSLGGPLNEQYF. Here the CDR3 DNA reads TGTGCCAGCAGCTCCCTTGGGGGGCCTCTCAACGAGCAGTACTTC.

V gene TRBV7-2 combines with J gene TRBJ2-5, with 9 bases fitting TRBD2. Germline lookup yields CDR1 SGHTA and CDR2 FQGNSA. The CDR3 is 16 residues long. The ends lost 1 base at V and 5 bases at J; junction bases unmatched: 8. In DNA, the CDR3 is TGTGCCAGCAGCTTAGAAATGGGGCGGGGGGGGGAGACCCAGTACTTC. This encodes CASSLEMGRGGETQYF.